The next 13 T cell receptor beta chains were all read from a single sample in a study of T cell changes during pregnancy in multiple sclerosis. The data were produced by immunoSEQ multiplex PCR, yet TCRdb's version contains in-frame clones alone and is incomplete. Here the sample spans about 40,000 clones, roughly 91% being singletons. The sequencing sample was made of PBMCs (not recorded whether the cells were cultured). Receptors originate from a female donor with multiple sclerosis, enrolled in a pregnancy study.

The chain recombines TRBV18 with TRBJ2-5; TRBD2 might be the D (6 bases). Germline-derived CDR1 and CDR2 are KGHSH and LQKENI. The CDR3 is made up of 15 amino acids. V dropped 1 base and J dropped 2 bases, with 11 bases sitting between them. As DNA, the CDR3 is TGTGCCAGCTCACCACTTACCGGGGGACAAGAGACCCAGTACTTC. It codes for CASSPLTGGQETQYF.

Written as DNA, the CDR3 is TGTGCCAGCAGCGCCGGGTCGGGCACTGAAGCTTTCTTT. Its translation is CASSAGSGTEAFF. This chain connects TRBV11-2 to TRBJ1-1; D is undetermined. Germline CDR1 and CDR2: SGHAT and FQNNGV. V was cut by 5 bases and J by 4 bases, with 11 bases left in between. The CDR3 sequence is 13 residues long.

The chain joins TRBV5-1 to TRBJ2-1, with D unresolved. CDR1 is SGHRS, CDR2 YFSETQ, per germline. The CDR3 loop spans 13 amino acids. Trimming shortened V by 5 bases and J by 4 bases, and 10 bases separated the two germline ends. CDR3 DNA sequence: TGCGCCAGCAGGGACCGCGGATACAATGAGCAGTTCTTC. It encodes CASRDRGYNEQFF.

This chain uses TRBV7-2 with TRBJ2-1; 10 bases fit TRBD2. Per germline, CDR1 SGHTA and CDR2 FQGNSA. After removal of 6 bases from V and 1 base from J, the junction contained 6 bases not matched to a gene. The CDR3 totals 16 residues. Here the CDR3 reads CASSLSAGGSYNEQFF. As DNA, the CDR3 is TGTGCCAGCAGTCTGTCAGCGGGAGGGTCCTACAATGAGCAGTTCTTC.

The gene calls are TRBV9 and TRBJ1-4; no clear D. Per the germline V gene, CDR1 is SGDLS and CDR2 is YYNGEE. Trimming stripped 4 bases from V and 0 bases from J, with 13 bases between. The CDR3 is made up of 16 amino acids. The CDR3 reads CASSPRTVATNEKLFF. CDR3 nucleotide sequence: TGTGCCAGCAGCCCCCGGACGGTGGCAACTAATGAAAAACTGTTTTTT.

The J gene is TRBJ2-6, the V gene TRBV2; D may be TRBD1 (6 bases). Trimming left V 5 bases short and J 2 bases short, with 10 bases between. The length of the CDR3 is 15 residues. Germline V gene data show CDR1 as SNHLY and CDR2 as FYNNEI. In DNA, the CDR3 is TGTGCCAGCAGTCCCCCAGGGGCTGGGGCCAACGTCCTGACTTTC. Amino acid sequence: CASSPPGAGANVLTF.

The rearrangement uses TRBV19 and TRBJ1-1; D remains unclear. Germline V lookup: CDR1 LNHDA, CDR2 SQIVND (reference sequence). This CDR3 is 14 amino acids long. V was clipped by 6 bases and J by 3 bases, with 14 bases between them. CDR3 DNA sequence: TGTGCCAGTAGGCGAGGGAAAATGGACACTGAAGCTTTCTTT. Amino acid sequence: CASRRGKMDTEAFF.

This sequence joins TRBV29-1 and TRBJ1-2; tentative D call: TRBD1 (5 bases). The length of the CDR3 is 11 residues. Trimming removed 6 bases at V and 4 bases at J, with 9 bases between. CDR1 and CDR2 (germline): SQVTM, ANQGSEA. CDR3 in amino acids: CSVDDSYGYTF. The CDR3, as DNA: TGCAGCGTGGACGACAGCTATGGCTACACCTTC.

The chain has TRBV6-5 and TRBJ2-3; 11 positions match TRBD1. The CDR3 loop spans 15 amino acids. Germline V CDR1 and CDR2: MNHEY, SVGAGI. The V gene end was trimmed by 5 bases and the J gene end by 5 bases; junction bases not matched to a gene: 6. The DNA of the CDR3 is TGTGCCAGCAGTCCCGGGACAGGGGGAGGAGATACGCAGTATTTT. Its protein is CASSPGTGGGDTQYF.

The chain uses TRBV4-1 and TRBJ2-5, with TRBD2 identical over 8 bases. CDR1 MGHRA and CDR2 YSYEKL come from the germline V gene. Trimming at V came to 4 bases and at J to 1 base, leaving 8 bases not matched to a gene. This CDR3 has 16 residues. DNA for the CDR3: TGCGCCAGCAGCCCGACCCCCAGCGGGAGCCAAGAGACCCAGTACTTC. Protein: CASSPTPSGSQETQYF.

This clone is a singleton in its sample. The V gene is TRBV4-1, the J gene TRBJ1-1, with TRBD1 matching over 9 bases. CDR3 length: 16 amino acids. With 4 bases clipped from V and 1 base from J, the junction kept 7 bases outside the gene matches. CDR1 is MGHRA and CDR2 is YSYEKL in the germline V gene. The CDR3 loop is CASSPWGQGTNTEAFF. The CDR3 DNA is TGCGCCAGCAGCCCGTGGGGACAGGGTACGAACACTGAAGCTTTCTTT.

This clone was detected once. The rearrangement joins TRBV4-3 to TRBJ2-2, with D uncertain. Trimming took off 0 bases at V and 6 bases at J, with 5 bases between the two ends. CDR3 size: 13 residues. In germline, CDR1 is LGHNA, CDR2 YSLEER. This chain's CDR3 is CASSQEYSGELFF. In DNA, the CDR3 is TGCGCCAGCAGCCAAGAGTACTCCGGGGAGCTGTTTTTT.

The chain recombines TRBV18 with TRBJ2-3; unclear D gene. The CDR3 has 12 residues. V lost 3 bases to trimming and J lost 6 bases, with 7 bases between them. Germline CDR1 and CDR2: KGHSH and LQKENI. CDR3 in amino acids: CASSPKGDTQYF. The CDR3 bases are TGTGCCAGCTCACCGAAAGGGGATACGCAGTATTTT.